The 26 T cell receptor beta chains presented below share a single source sample, sequenced in a study of T cells after yellow fever vaccination. From the 5' RACE reads, TCRdb called clonotypes with MiXCR, one entry per CDR3 protein. The data show a few hundred thousand distinct CDR3 sequences, with roughly 12% seen just once and more than 15% held by the top ten. Sequencing used PBMCs, obtained on the day of the first yellow fever vaccination. These receptors originate from a man younger than 35 who received the YFV17D yellow fever vaccine.

In its sample, this clonotype was seen a few times. V gene TRBV10-2 combines with J gene TRBJ1-2, with no clear D. Trimming cost V 1 base and J 6 bases, with 9 bases left between them. This CDR3 is built from 13 residues. Germline loops: CDR1 WSHSY, CDR2 SAAADI. CDR3 amino acids: CASSEWPLNGYTF. The CDR3 DNA is TGCGCCAGCAGTGAGTGGCCGTTAAATGGCTACACCTTC.

V is TRBV10-3 and J is TRBJ1-5, with D uncertain. The germline gives CDR1 ENHRY, CDR2 SYGVKD. The V and J ends lost 4 bases and 3 bases respectively, with 10 bases between them. CDR3 length: 14 residues. The CDR3 DNA reads TGTGCCATCAGTGCGGTGGGCCACAATCAGCCCCAGCATTTT. It encodes CAISAVGHNQPQHF.

Only a few counts were recorded for this clonotype. The chain employs TRBV6-2 or TRBV6-3 and TRBJ2-1, with D possibly matching TRBD1 (5 bases). The length of the CDR3 is 13 residues. The germline V gene has CDR1 MNHEY and CDR2 SVGEGT. Trimming left V 1 base short and J 6 bases short, with 7 bases between. CDR3 residues: CASSYYQGNEQFF. The CDR3 DNA reads as TGTGCCAGCAGTTACTACCAGGGCAATGAGCAGTTCTTC.

This clonotype was found many times. V gene TRBV6-1 combines with J gene TRBJ1-1; D perhaps matches TRBD1 (6 bases). The germline CDR1 and CDR2 sequences are MNHNS and SASEGT. V was shortened by 7 bases and J by 0 bases, with 12 bases between the two germline ends. This CDR3 region has 14 residues. CDR3 protein: CASKVWDMNTEAFF. The CDR3 bases are TGTGCCAGCAAGGTTTGGGACATGAACACTGAAGCTTTCTTT.

V gene TRBV6-2 or TRBV6-3 combines with J gene TRBJ2-1; TRBD2 aligns across 7 bases. The V and J ends lost 0 bases and 10 bases, in that order; junction bases with no gene match: 3. CDR1 MNHEY and CDR2 SVGEGT come from the germline V gene. The CDR3 has 13 amino acids. CDR3 region: CASSYSGGREQFF. The DNA of the CDR3 is TGTGCCAGCAGTTACTCGGGAGGGCGCGAGCAGTTCTTC.

This clonotype was observed many times. This sequence joins TRBV7-2 and TRBJ2-3; D unclear. The V gene's germline CDR1 is SGHTA and CDR2 FQGNSA. The CDR3 is 13 amino acids. Trimming cost V 5 bases and J 3 bases, with 9 bases left between them. The CDR3 sequence is CASSGRRTDTQYF. DNA of the CDR3: TGTGCCAGCAGCGGACGTAGAACAGATACGCAGTATTTT.

This clonotype was seen repeatedly, ten times or more. V is TRBV5-1 and J is TRBJ1-1; D gene ambiguous. The germline V and J ends were trimmed by 0 bases and 5 bases, with 14 bases remaining between them. The CDR3 covers 15 residues. Germline V gene data show CDR1 as SGHRS and CDR2 as YFSETQ. The CDR3 protein is CASSLAQPGRTEAFF. The CDR3 nucleotides read TGCGCCAGCAGCTTGGCACAGCCGGGGAGGACTGAAGCTTTCTTT.

The J gene is TRBJ2-5, the V gene TRBV30; the D is unclear. Per germline, CDR1 GTSNPN and CDR2 SVGIG (reference sequence). V shed 0 bases and J shed 4 bases, with 12 bases lying between them. The CDR3 covers 14 residues. The CDR3 loop reads CAWSVGSVLETQYF. The CDR3 DNA follows: TGTGCCTGGAGTGTAGGGTCGGTTCTAGAGACCCAGTACTTC.

This clonotype has just a few counts. This chain connects TRBV19 to TRBJ2-2, with 10 bases lining up with TRBD1. The CDR3 contains 14 residues. After removal of 7 bases from V and 3 bases from J, the junction contained 2 bases not matched to a gene. Germline values: CDR1 LNHDA, CDR2 SQIVND (reference sequence). CDR3 sequence: CASMDRGDTGELFF. The CDR3 DNA reads TGTGCCAGTATGGACAGGGGGGACACCGGGGAGCTGTTTTTT. Looking up the rest from reference TRBV19 and TRBJ2-2 gives the full variable domain: DGGITQSPKYLFRKEGQNVTLSCEQNLNHDAMYWYRQDPGQGLRLIYYSQIVNDFQKGDIAEGYSVSREKKESFPLTVTSAQKNPTAFYLCASMDRGDTGELFFGEGSRLTVL.

The chain carries TRBV6-1 and TRBJ1-2; 9 bases match TRBD1. From germline, CDR1 is MNHNS and CDR2 SASEGT. The CDR3 is 13 residues long. Trimming removed 2 bases from V and 7 bases from J; junction bases left unmatched: 2. CDR3 DNA sequence: TGTGCCAGCAGTGAACGGACAGGGGCTGGCTACACCTTC. This translates into CASSERTGAGYTF.

This rearrangement joins TRBV6-1 to TRBJ2-5; D might be TRBD1 (6 bases). The CDR3 spans 15 residues. V was cut by 6 bases and J by 4 bases, with 18 bases left in between. The V gene's germline CDR1 is MNHNS and CDR2 SASEGT. For the CDR3, the DNA is TGTGCCAGCAGGAAACAGGGCCTGAAGGTAGAGACCCAGTACTTC. This translates into CASRKQGLKVETQYF.

The V and J genes are TRBV10-1 and TRBJ2-7, with TRBD1 matching over 7 bases. The germline gives CDR1 WNHNN, CDR2 SYGVQD (reference sequence). Trimming at V came to 4 bases and at J to 5 bases, leaving 5 bases not matched to a gene. This CDR3 has 13 amino acids. The CDR3 sequence is CASSGRQGHEQYF. CDR3 sequence (DNA): TGCGCCAGCAGTGGGAGACAGGGCCACGAGCAGTACTTC.

This clonotype has just one count. This chain's CDR3 is CASSQGLLAGGLFETQYF. The CDR3 DNA is TGTGCCAGCAGCCAAGGGCTGCTAGCGGGGGGGCTGTTCGAGACCCAGTACTTC. The chain joins TRBV27 to TRBJ2-5, with 12 bases that match TRBD2. This CDR3 comprises 18 residues. Germline loops: CDR1 MNHEY, CDR2 SMNVEV (reference sequence). V was pared by 6 bases and J by 5 bases, with 16 bases of the junction left unmatched.

This clonotype was found a few times. The rearrangement joins TRBV7-2 to TRBJ1-3, with 7 bases fitting TRBD1. Germline V lookup: CDR1 SGHTA, CDR2 FQGNSA. This CDR3 is built from 16 residues. V was pared by 6 bases and J by 0 bases, with 8 bases of the junction left unmatched. CDR3 sequence reads: CASSYGTVSSGNTIYF. CDR3 DNA: TGTGCCAGCAGTTATGGGACAGTCTCCTCTGGAAACACCATATATTTT.

This clonotype was counted ten times or more. CDR3 DNA: TGTGCCAGCAGCGAGACTAGCGAAGAGACCCAGTACTTC. Its protein product is CASSETSEETQYF. The chain recombines TRBV6-4 with TRBJ2-5, with 8 bases fitting TRBD2. V was pared by 6 bases and J by 3 bases, with 3 bases of the junction left unmatched. CDR1 is MRHNA and CDR2 is SNTAGT in the germline V gene. The CDR3 has 13 residues.

The table lists this clonotype with many counts. The chain employs TRBV4-3 and TRBJ2-2; tentatively, D is TRBD1 (6 bases). This CDR3 spans 15 amino acids. The V end lost 4 bases, the J end lost 0 bases, and 9 bases lay between the germline ends. CDR1 and CDR2 from the germline V gene are LGHNA and YSLEER. This CDR3 is CASSRTAANTGELFF. The DNA for the CDR3 is TGCGCCAGCAGCCGGACAGCCGCGAACACCGGGGAGCTGTTTTTT.

The V gene is TRBV20-1, the J gene TRBJ1-1, with D uncertain. This CDR3 spans 12 amino acids. The V end was cut by 2 bases, the J end by 3 bases, with 7 bases between. Germline CDR1 and CDR2: DFQATT and SNEGSKA (reference sequence). The CDR3 region is CSARKTDTEAFF. The DNA of the CDR3 is TGCAGTGCTAGAAAAACGGACACTGAAGCTTTCTTT.

A few counts support this clonotype. V is TRBV12-3 or TRBV12-4 and J is TRBJ2-7, with a weak D call TRBD2 (6 bases). V lost 5 bases to trimming and J lost 5 bases, with 16 bases between them. CDR3 length: 14 amino acids. The CDR3 spells CASSPGTGVNEQYF. Written as DNA, the CDR3 is TGTGCCAGCAGTCCGGGGACGGGGGTTAACGAGCAGTACTTC.

This chain connects TRBV21-1 to TRBJ2-7; the table's D call TRBD1 went unverified against the DNA. TRBV21-1 is a pseudogene locus. CDR3 length: 11 residues. The CDR3 sequence is CASGRGREQYV. CDR3 bases: TGTGCCAGCGGCAGGGGGCGCGAGCAGTACGTC.

The V call is TRBV14, the J call TRBJ2-5; 10 bases are shared with TRBD2. CDR1 is SGHDN, CDR2 FVKESK, per germline. J gave up 1 base and V 5 bases, and 4 bases lay outside the gene matches. The length of the CDR3 is 15 residues. CDR3 sequence: CASSELAGTQETQYF. CDR3 nucleotides: TGTGCCAGCAGCGAACTAGCGGGGACCCAAGAGACCCAGTACTTC.

The chain joins TRBV7-2 to TRBJ1-5; D remains unclear. The CDR3 totals 13 residues. With 3 bases removed from V and 4 bases from J, the gap between germline ends came to 7 bases. Germline lookup yields CDR1 SGHTA and CDR2 FQGNSA. The CDR3 spells CASSFIWNQPQHF. CDR3 nucleotides: TGTGCCAGCAGCTTTATATGGAATCAGCCCCAGCATTTT.

The V gene is TRBV19, the J gene TRBJ1-1, with D possibly TRBD1 on 5 matching bases. Trimming took off 5 bases at V and 4 bases at J, with 14 bases between the two ends. The CDR3 has 14 residues. Germline V CDR1 and CDR2: LNHDA, SQIVND (reference sequence). As DNA, the CDR3 is TGTGCCAGTAGTCATCCAGGGCCCGCCACTGAAGCTTTCTTT. Translating gives CASSHPGPATEAFF. The full variable domain, its missing parts supplied by reference TRBV19 and TRBJ1-1, is DGGITQSPKYLFRKEGQNVTLSCEQNLNHDAMYWYRQDPGQGLRLIYYSQIVNDFQKGDIAEGYSVSREKKESFPLTVTSAQKNPTAFYLCASSHPGPATEAFFGQGTRLTVV.

This clonotype showed up just a few times. V gene TRBV4-1 combines with J gene TRBJ2-7; the match to TRBD2 covers 8 bases. The CDR3 is 14 amino acids. Germline CDR1 is MGHRA and CDR2 is YSYEKL. Trimming took 4 bases from V and 5 from J; bases not matched to a gene: 7. This CDR3 reads CASSRQRGRDEQYF. The CDR3 coding sequence is TGCGCCAGCAGCCGCCAGCGGGGGCGCGACGAGCAGTACTTC.

The chain recombines TRBV6-1 with TRBJ2-5; TRBD2 agrees at 12 bases. This CDR3 has 13 amino acids. Germline V lookup: CDR1 MNHNS, CDR2 SASEGT. V lost 6 bases to trimming and J lost 7 bases; unmatched junction nucleotides: 3. This CDR3 reads CASSVGLAGTQYF. In nucleotides, the CDR3 is TGTGCCAGCAGCGTGGGACTAGCGGGGACCCAGTACTTC.

This clonotype was counted a few times. This chain uses TRBV5-6 with TRBJ2-3, with 8 bases lining up with TRBD2. The CDR3 extends over 15 amino acids. Per germline, CDR1 SGHDT and CDR2 YYEEEE. Losses at the gene ends were 4 bases for V and 4 bases for J; bases not matched to a gene: 8. In nucleotides, the CDR3 is TGTGCCAGCAGCCCGGGGGGGATCAGGGCAGATACGCAGTATTTT. This encodes CASSPGGIRADTQYF.

J is TRBJ2-1 and V is TRBV14; possibly TRBD2 for D (5 bases). Per the germline V gene, CDR1 is SGHDN and CDR2 is FVKESK. V was shortened by 1 base and J by 0 bases, with 13 bases between the two germline ends. The CDR3 runs to 17 residues. CDR3 coding DNA: TGTGCCAGCAGCCAAGGGAGTTGGGAGAGCTCCTACAATGAGCAGTTCTTC. This codes for CASSQGSWESSYNEQFF.